The subject of this entry is one TCR beta chain. This clone's antigen is unknown. No much larger clonotype is one base removed from it; base qualities were not supplied. The record originates from a study of OX40 agonist ivuxolimab in advanced cancers. Background for the entire study: The costimulatory receptor OX40 (CD134) was targeted by ivuxolimab, a fully human IgG2 agonistic monoclonal antibody. Intravenous ivuxolimab was administered to patients every 2 weeks at six dose levels: 0.01, 0.1, 0.3, 1.5, 3 and 10 mg/kg. Of the approximately 50 dose-escalation patients, hepatocellular carcinoma was present in about 20, melanoma in around 15, renal cell carcinoma in 9 and head and neck cancer in 9. A male proportion of about 79% and a mean age of 60 years, ranging from about 20 to 85, were recorded for the dose-escalation cohort. Patients were allowed to have had prior anti-PD-1, anti-PD-L1 or anti-CTLA-4 therapy, and approximately 40% of the dose-escalation patients had been treated with checkpoint inhibitors. Partial responses occurred in three dose-escalation patients: two with cutaneous melanoma and one with hepatocellular carcinoma. The point of sequencing TCRbeta in the periphery was to test whether ivuxolimab changed TCR sequence diversity and drove clonal T-cell expansion. The monotherapy dose-escalation portion (N ≈ 55 patients) of the phase I ivuxolimab trial is reported in the paper.

To sequence the TCRbeta CDR3 region, genomic DNA was isolated from the sorted cells. TCRbeta CDR3 regions were sequenced using the immunoSEQ Assay. Held by TCRdb, this immuneACCESS table contains in-frame sequences only and omits some clones. Under half of the omission traces to an unresolved V gene where checked; the cause of the rest is unknown. In all, the sample holds about 67,000 clones, and about 80% of those were seen once. The top ten constitute 5.5% to 6% of the sample. Here is what the overall study found, with its caveats: At doses of 0.1 to 3.0 mg/kg, clonal expansion of both CD4+ and CD8+ T cells in blood was seen between baseline and week 6. Low levels of normalized T-cell clonal expansion were also seen in some patients who did not respond. On average, CD8+ T cells showed more expanded clones than CD4+ T cells after ivuxolimab. Which antigens the clonally expanded peripheral T cells were specific for was not determined. In the 0.1-3.0 mg/kg groups, partial responders were among the patients with the lowest normalized peripheral clonal expansion, particularly in CD8+ T cells.

The trial excluded patients who had a history of autoimmune disease or who were on systemic immunosuppression. In every dose cohort, peripheral blood was drawn for TCR sequencing at baseline, cycle 4 day 1, and cycle 7 day 1. Samples were obtained from an open-label, multicenter, first-in-human phase I dose-escalation trial of ivuxolimab. Adults with locally advanced or metastatic head and neck squamous cell, hepatocellular, melanoma or renal cell carcinoma were enrolled in the trial. Before TCR sequencing, CD4+ and CD8+ T cells were separately sorted from peripheral blood. This TCR was sampled from an adult with an advanced solid tumor such as melanoma, head and neck, liver or kidney cancer. The specimen comprised CD4+ or CD8+ T cells sorted from blood, sampled in a trial of the OX40 agonist ivuxolimab.

The CDR3 in this case is CASSITGGLGTQHF. The nucleotides read TGTGCCAGCAGTATCACAGGGGGTCTTGGAACCCAGCATTTT. The receptor chain draws on TRBV25-1 and TRBJ1-5, and 8 junction bases match TRBD1. For CDR1 and CDR2, the germline V gene lists MGHDK and SYGVNS. Ends trimmed: V by 5 bases, J by 11 bases; bases unmatched to a gene: 11. From the cysteine up to the phenylalanine, the CDR3 has a length of 14 residues. Solely the CDR3 DNA is kept, with 42 bases framed from the first base.